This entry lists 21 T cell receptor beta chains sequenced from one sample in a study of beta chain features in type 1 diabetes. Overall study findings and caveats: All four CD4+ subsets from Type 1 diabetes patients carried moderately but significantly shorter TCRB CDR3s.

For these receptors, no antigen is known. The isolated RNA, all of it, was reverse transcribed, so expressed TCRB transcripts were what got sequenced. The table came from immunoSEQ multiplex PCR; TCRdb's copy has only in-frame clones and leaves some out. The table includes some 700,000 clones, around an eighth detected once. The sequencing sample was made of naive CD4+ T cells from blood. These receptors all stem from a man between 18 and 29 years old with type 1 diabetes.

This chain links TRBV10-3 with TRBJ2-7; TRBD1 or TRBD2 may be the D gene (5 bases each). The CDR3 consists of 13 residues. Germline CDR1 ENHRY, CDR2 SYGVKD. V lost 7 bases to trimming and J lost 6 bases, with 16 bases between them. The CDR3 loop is CAITDGGTSEQYF. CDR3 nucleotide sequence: TGTGCCATCACCGATGGGGGTACGTCCGAGCAGTACTTC.

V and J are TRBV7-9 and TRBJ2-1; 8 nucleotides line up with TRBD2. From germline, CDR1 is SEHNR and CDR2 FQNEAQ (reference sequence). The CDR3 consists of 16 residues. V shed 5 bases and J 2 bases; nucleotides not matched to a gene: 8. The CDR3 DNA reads TGTGCCAGCAGCCCCCGGGGGGGGGAGGCCTACAATGAGCAGTTCTTC. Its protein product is CASSPRGGEAYNEQFF.

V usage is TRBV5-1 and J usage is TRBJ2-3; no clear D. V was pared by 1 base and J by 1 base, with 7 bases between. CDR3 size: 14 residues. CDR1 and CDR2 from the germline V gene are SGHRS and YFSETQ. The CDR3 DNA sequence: TGCGCCAGCAGCTTGCATCCGGGCACAGATACGCAGTATTTT. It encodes CASSLHPGTDTQYF.

The CDR3 loop is CAWTPGQGGQPQHF. The CDR3 DNA reads as TGTGCCTGGACCCCCGGCCAGGGAGGACAGCCCCAGCATTTT. V is TRBV30 and J is TRBJ1-5; tentative D call: TRBD1 (5 bases). Germline V CDR1 and CDR2: GTSNPN, SVGIG (reference sequence). V lost 4 bases and J 7 bases, leaving 17 bases between the germline ends. The CDR3 has 14 amino acids.

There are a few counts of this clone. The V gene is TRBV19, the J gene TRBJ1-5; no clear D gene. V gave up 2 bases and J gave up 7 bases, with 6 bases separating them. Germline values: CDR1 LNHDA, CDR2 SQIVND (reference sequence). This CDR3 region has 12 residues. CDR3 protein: CASSIRAQPQHF. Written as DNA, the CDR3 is TGTGCCAGTAGTATAAGGGCACAGCCCCAGCATTTT.

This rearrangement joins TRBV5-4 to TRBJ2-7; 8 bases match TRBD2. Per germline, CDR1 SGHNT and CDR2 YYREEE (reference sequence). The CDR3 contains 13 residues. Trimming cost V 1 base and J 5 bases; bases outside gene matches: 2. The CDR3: CASSLYSGDEQYF. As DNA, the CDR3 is TGTGCCAGCAGCTTGTATAGCGGGGACGAGCAGTACTTC.

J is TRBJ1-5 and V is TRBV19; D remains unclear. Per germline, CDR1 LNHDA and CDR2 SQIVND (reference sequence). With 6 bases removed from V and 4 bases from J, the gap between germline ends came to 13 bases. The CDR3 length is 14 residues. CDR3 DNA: TGTGCCAGTAGCCCGCAAATTCGGAATCAGCCCCAGCATTTT. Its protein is CASSPQIRNQPQHF.

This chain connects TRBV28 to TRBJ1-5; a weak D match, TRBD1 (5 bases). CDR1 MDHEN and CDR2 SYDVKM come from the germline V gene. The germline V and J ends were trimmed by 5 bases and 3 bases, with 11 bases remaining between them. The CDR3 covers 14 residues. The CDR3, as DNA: TGTGCCAGCAGTGTCAGGGATAACAATCAGCCCCAGCATTTT. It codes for CASSVRDNNQPQHF.

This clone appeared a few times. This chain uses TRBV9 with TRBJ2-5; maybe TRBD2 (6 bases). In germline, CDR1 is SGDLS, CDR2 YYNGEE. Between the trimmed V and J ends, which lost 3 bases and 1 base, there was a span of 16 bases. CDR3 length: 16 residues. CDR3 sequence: CASSASPAGLQETQYF. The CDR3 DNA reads TGTGCCAGCAGCGCGTCTCCAGCGGGCCTCCAAGAGACCCAGTACTTC.

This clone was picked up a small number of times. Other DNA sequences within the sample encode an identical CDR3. The CDR3 nucleotides read TGCAGCGTTGGGTACAGACTGAACACTGAAGCTTTCTTT. Residues: CSVGYRLNTEAFF. J is TRBJ1-1 and V is TRBV29-1; D remains unclear. The V and J ends lost 4 bases and 0 bases respectively, with 9 bases between them. There are 13 residues in the CDR3. Germline V gene sequence: CDR1 SQVTM, CDR2 ANQGSEA.

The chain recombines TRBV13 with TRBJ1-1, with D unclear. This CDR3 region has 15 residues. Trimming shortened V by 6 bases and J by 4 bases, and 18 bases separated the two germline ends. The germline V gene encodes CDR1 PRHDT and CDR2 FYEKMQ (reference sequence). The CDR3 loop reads CASRIFGSTITEAFF. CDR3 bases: TGTGCCAGCAGGATATTCGGTAGCACTATCACTGAAGCTTTCTTT.

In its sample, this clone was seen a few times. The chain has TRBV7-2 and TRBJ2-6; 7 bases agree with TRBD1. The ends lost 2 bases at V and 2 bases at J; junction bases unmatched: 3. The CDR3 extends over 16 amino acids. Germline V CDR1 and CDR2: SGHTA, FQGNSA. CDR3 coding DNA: TGTGCCAGCAGCTTAACTACAGGGGCTGGGGCCAACGTCCTGACTTTC. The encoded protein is CASSLTTGAGANVLTF.

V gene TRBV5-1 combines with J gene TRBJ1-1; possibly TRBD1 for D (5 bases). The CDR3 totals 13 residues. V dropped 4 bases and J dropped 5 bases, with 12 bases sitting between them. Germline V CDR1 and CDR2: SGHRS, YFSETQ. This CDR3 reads CASSTQGSTEAFF. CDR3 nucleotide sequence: TGCGCCAGCAGCACGCAGGGTAGTACTGAAGCTTTCTTT.

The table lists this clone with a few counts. CDR3: CAISGFTNPYEQYF. As DNA, the CDR3 is TGTGCCATCAGTGGATTTACAAACCCCTACGAGCAGTACTTC. The chain is built from TRBV10-3 and TRBJ2-7; D gene ambiguous. CDR3 length: 14 residues. Trimming took off 4 bases at V and 2 bases at J, with 12 bases between the two ends. Germline V CDR1 and CDR2: ENHRY, SYGVKD.

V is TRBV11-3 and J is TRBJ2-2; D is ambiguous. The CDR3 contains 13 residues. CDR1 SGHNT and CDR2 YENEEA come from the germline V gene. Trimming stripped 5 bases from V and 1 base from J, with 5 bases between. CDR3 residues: CASSILNTGELFF. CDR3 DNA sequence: TGTGCCAGCAGCATCCTGAACACCGGGGAGCTGTTTTTT. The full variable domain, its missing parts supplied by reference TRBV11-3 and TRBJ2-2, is EAGVVQSPRYKIIEKKQPVAFWCNPISGHNTLYWYLQNLGQGPELLIRYENEEAVDDSQLPKDRFSAERLKGVDSTLKIQPAELGDSAVYLCASSILNTGELFFGEGSRLTVL.

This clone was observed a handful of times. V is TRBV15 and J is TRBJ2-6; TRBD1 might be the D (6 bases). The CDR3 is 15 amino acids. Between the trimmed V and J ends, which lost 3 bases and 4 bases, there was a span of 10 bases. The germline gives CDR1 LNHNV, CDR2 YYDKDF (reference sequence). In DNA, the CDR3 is TGTGCCACCAGCAGTGTGGGGACAGGGGCCAACGTCCTGACTTTC. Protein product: CATSSVGTGANVLTF.

CDR3 bases: TGTGCCAGCAGCCTCGCGGGGGACAATTCACCCCTCCACTTT. This encodes CASSLAGDNSPLHF. The rearrangement joins TRBV25-1 to TRBJ1-6; a possible D gene is TRBD1 (5 bases). Germline loops: CDR1 MGHDK, CDR2 SYGVNS. There are 14 residues in the CDR3. The V and J ends lost 6 bases and 7 bases respectively, with 13 bases between them.

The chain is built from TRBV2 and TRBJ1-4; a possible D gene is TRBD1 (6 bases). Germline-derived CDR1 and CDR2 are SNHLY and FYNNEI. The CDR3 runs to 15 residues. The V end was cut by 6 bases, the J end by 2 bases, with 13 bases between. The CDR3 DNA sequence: TGTGCCAGCAGGGTAGACAGGCGGACTAATGAAAAACTGTTTTTT. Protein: CASRVDRRTNEKLFF.

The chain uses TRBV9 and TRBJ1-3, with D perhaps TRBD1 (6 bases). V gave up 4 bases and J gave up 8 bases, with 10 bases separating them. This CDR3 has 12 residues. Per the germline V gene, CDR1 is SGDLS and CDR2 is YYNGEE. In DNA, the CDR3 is TGTGCCAGCAGCCCCAGGGGTTACACCATATATTTT. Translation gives CASSPRGYTIYF. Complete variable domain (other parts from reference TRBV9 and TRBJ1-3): DSGVTQTPKHLITATGQRVTLRCSPRSGDLSVYWYQQSLDQGLQFLIQYYNGEERAKGNILERFSAQQFPDLHSELNLSSLELGDSALYFCASSPRGYTIYFGEGSWLTVV.

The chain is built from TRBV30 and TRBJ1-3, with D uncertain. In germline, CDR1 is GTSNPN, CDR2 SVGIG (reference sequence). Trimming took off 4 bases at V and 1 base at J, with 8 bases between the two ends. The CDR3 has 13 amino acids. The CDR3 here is CAWTPLSGNTIYF. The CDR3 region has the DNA TGTGCCTGGACCCCCCTTTCTGGAAACACCATATATTTT.

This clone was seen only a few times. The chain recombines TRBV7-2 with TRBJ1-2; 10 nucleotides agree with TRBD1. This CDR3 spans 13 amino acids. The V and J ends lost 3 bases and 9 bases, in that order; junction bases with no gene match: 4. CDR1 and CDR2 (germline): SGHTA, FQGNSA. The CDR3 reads CASSLADRGSYTF. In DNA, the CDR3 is TGTGCCAGCAGCTTGGCGGACAGGGGGAGCTACACCTTC.